The sequence of this T cell receptor beta chain was determined in a study of shared clonotypes between healthy human individuals. A word on this clone: What it binds is not known.

Whole-study findings and limits: Among donors, clonotype sharing was expected to be affected by sequencing depth.

The protocol was immunoSEQ multiplex PCR, while the TCRdb copy is restricted to in-frame clones and leaves out a portion. The sample records 450,000 to 600,000 clones, 60% to 85% being singletons. Sample: PBMCs. This TCR came from a woman between 40 and 55 years old in good health. Some clones in this sample may be carry-over from other donors' samples.

CDR3 sequence: CASSRGGTNYEQYF. Here the CDR3 DNA reads TGTGCCAGCAGCCGTGGGGGCACCAACTACGAGCAGTACTTC. The chain is built from TRBV9 and TRBJ2-7; D may be TRBD1 (6 bases). With 4 bases removed from V and 3 bases from J, the gap between germline ends came to 14 bases. Germline loops: CDR1 SGDLS, CDR2 YYNGEE. This CDR3 is built from 14 residues. Full variable domain (rest looked up from reference TRBV9 and TRBJ2-7): DSGVTQTPKHLITATGQRVTLRCSPRSGDLSVYWYQQSLDQGLQFLIQYYNGEERAKGNILERFSAQQFPDLHSELNLSSLELGDSALYFCASSRGGTNYEQYFGPGTRLTVT.